The rows below give T cell receptor beta chains drawn from one sample of a study of T cells in Graves' hyperthyroidism and ophthalmopathy. TCRdb passed the multiplex PCR reads through MiXCR, listing each CDR3 protein once. Among 350,000 or so distinct CDR3 sequences listed, 15% to 20% were seen once. Source material: blood. The receptors stem from a woman aged 40 to 50 with Graves' ophthalmopathy. CDR3s include the opening cysteine and the closing phenylalanine or tryptophan. The size field is filled for only some rows; it gives once, few, many or a size class.

j_call v_call clone_size cdr3_aa
TRBJ2-7 TRBV3-1 many CASSTTGLREQYF
TRBJ2-2 TRBV7-3 many CASSLIAGTGELFF
TRBJ1-1 TRBV6-5 - CASSSTVGLGTEAFF
TRBJ1-1 TRBV6-2/TRBV6-3 - CASKLFQSMNTEAFF
TRBJ2-7 TRBV28 many CASSRFGLAGDGYEQYF
TRBJ2-7 TRBV7-2 many CASSEKGGLSYEQYF
TRBJ2-7 TRBV15 many CATSREQGGPYEQYF
TRBJ2-3 TRBV30 - CAWATGQGSTDTQYF
TRBJ2-7 TRBV19 many CASSRVVGDEQYF
TRBJ1-1 TRBV28 many CASSLIIGEKSSTEAFF
TRBJ2-3 TRBV15 many CATSRDLGVDTQYF
TRBJ2-7 TRBV19 few CASREREEVEQYF
TRBJ2-5 TRBV9 many CASSVGGQGPQETQYF
TRBJ2-7 TRBV20-1 - CSAAVSEQYF
TRBJ1-1 TRBV20-1 many CSARLRDTEAFF
TRBJ1-5 TRBV27 many CASSLFSQGNQPQHF
TRBJ1-2 TRBV20-1 many CSARDIGLFDRNYGYTF
TRBJ2-7 TRBV10-3 many CATMDSPIANYEQYF